This T cell receptor (beta chain) came from a study of Tregs in tolerant kidney transplant recipients. Across the study: Recipients received nonmyeloablative bone marrow transplants from related graft donors, with transient mixed chimerism. General study results and limits: For some patients, primers changed over time, blocking nucleotide-level comparison. Biological reproducibility was not directly addressed, but technical replication error appeared minimal.

CDR1 SGDLS and CDR2 YYNGEE come from the germline V gene. Trimming at V came to 3 bases and at J to 12 bases, leaving 6 bases not matched to a gene. The CDR3 has 14 amino acids. Assay: immunoSEQ multiplex PCR; the TCRdb copy retains only in-frame clones and omits some. The repertoire has roughly 66,000 clones, more than 90% of them found once; the top ten carry approximately 9.9%. Unstimulated regulatory T cells (CD4+CD25+CD127-), CD4+CD25- non-regulatory cells, CD4 and CD8 cells were FACS-sorted from thawed PBMCs. Worth noting for this clone: Its antigen is not identified.

This clonotype originated in a human donor who received a combined kidney and bone marrow transplant. The V and J genes are TRBV9 and TRBJ2-1, with TRBD2 matching 13 bases. Source: CD8+ T cells from blood, taken before the transplant. As DNA, the CDR3 is TGTGCCAGCAGCGAGACTAGCGGGGGGCCTCTGCAGTTCTTC. Translated, it gives CASSETSGGPLQFF.